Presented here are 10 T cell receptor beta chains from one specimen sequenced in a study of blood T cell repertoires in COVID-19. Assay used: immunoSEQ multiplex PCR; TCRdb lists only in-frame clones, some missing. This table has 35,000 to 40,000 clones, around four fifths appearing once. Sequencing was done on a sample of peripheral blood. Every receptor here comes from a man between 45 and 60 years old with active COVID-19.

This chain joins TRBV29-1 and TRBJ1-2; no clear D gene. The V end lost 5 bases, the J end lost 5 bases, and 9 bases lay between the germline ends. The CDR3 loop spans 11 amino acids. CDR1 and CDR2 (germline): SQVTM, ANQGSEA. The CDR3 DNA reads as TGCAGCGTTACGACTAGGTATGGCTACACCTTC. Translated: CSVTTRYGYTF.

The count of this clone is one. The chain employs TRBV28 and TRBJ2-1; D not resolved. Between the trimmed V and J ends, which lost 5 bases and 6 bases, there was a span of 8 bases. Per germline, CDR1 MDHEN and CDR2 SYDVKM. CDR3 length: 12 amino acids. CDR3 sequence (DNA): TGTGCCAGCAGTCCCCATAGCAATGAGCAGTTCTTC. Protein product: CASSPHSNEQFF.

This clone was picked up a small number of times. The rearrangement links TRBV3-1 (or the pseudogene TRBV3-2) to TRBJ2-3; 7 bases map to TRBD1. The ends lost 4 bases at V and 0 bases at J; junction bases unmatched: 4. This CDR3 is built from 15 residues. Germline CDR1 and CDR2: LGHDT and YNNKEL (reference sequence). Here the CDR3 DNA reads TGTGCCAGCAGCCCGAGACAGGGTAGCACAGATACGCAGTATTTT. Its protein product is CASSPRQGSTDTQYF.

The chain's CDR3 is CASRRDFMETQYF. The CDR3 nucleotides read TGTGCCAGCAGACGGGACTTCATGGAGACCCAGTACTTC. V usage is TRBV6-5 and J usage is TRBJ2-5, with D tentatively TRBD2 (6 bases). The germline gives CDR1 MNHEY, CDR2 SVGAGI. CDR3 size: 13 residues. V was shortened by 6 bases and J by 5 bases, with 13 bases between the two germline ends.

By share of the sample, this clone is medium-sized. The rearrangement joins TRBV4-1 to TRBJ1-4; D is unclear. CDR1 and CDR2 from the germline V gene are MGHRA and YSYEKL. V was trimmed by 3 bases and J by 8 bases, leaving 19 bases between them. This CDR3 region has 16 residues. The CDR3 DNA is TGCGCCAGCAGCCACCGCGGCGGAGGGATCGGGGAAAAACTGTTTTTT. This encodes CASSHRGGGIGEKLFF.

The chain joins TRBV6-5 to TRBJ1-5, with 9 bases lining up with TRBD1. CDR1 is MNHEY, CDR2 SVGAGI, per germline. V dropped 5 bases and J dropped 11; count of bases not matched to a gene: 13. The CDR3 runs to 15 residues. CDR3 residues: CASSPGQGTSLAQHF. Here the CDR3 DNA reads TGTGCCAGCAGTCCGGGACAGGGAACGAGCTTAGCCCAGCATTTT.

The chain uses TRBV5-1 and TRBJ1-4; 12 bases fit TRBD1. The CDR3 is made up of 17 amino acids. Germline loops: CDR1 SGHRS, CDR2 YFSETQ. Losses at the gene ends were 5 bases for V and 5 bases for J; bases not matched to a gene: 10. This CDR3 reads CASRPGTGGAGNEKLFF. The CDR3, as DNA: TGCGCCAGCAGGCCCGGGACAGGGGGCGCGGGGAATGAAAAACTGTTTTTT.

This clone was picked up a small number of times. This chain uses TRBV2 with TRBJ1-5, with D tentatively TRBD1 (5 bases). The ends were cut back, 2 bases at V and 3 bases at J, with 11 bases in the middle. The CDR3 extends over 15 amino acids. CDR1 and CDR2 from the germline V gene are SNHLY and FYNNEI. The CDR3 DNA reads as TGTGCCAGCAGTGAACGGGCAGGGCACAATCAGCCCCAGCATTTT. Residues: CASSERAGHNQPQHF.

The chain's CDR3 is CASSQEGVRGYTGELFF. The CDR3 nucleotides are TGTGCCAGCAGCCAAGAGGGCGTTAGAGGGTACACCGGGGAGCTGTTTTTT. The chain links TRBV3-1 (or the pseudogene TRBV3-2) to TRBJ2-2; the D gene is possibly TRBD2 (5 bases). Germline lookup yields CDR1 LGHDT and CDR2 YNNKEL (reference sequence). V was trimmed by 0 bases and J by 3 bases, leaving 14 bases between them. This CDR3 comprises 17 residues.

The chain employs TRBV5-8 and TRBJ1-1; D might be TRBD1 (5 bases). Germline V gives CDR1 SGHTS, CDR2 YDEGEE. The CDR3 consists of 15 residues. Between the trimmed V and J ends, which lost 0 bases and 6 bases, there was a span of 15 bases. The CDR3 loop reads CASSLDGGDGAEAFF. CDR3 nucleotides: TGTGCCAGCAGCTTGGATGGAGGGGATGGGGCTGAAGCTTTCTTT.